These 13 T cell receptor beta chains were all obtained from the same sample, sequenced in a study of OX40 agonist ivuxolimab in advanced cancers. The receptor library was made with the immunoSEQ multiplex PCR assay. In its TCRdb copy, this immuneACCESS table keeps in-frame sequences only and misses some clones. Where compared with another copy, unresolved V genes explain less than half of these, and the others have no known cause. The sample table lists roughly 89,000 clones, around 84% of them with a count of one. In total, the top ten clones hold approximately 2% of the sample. The material sequenced was CD4+ or CD8+ T cells sorted from blood, taken in a trial of the OX40 agonist ivuxolimab. All receptors come from an adult with an advanced solid tumor such as melanoma, head and neck, liver or kidney cancer.

The chain combines TRBV5-4 with TRBJ2-3; 10 bases match TRBD2. Per the germline V gene, CDR1 is SGHNT and CDR2 is YYREEE (reference sequence). This CDR3 is 17 amino acids long. V lost 4 bases, J lost 6 bases, and 14 bases stayed unmatched. The CDR3 sequence is CASSPKWGAGGEDTQYF. CDR3 coding DNA: TGTGCCAGCAGCCCCAAGTGGGGAGCGGGGGGGGAGGATACGCAGTATTTT.

The gene calls are TRBV19 and TRBJ1-2; TRBD1 aligns across 7 bases. The CDR3 covers 17 residues. Trimming took 3 bases from V and 4 from J; bases not matched to a gene: 14. Germline-derived CDR1 and CDR2 are LNHDA and SQIVND (reference sequence). CDR3 protein: CASSISAGQTLGYGYTF. In DNA, the CDR3 is TGTGCCAGTAGTATCTCCGCGGGACAGACCCTCGGCTATGGCTACACCTTC.

The V call is TRBV29-1, the J call TRBJ2-7, with 7 bases identical to TRBD1. The CDR3 contains 11 residues. Germline V CDR1 and CDR2: SQVTM, ANQGSEA. The V and J ends lost 6 bases and 3 bases, in that order; junction bases with no gene match: 2. The CDR3 loop is CSVGDSYEQYF. CDR3 bases: TGCAGCGTGGGGGACAGCTACGAGCAGTACTTC.

J is TRBJ2-7 and V is TRBV5-1; D unclear. There are 11 residues in the CDR3. Trimming cost V 5 bases and J 5 bases, with 8 bases left between them. Germline CDR1 and CDR2: SGHRS and YFSETQ. CDR3 residues: CASRDRDEQYF. The CDR3 DNA reads as TGCGCCAGCAGGGACCGGGACGAGCAGTACTTC.

The chain combines TRBV6-5 with TRBJ2-3; D is unresolved. Germline V gene sequence: CDR1 MNHEY, CDR2 SVGAGI. The CDR3 runs to 14 residues. Trimming took 2 bases from V and 3 from J, leaving 9 bases between them. The CDR3 DNA reads as TGTGCCAGCAGTTACAACCTGGAAACAGATACGCAGTATTTT. Protein sequence: CASSYNLETDTQYF.

V usage is TRBV19 and J usage is TRBJ1-1, with D possibly matching TRBD1 (5 bases). Germline CDR1 reads LNHDA; CDR2 reads SQIVND (reference sequence). The CDR3 spans 15 residues. V lost 6 bases and J lost 1, with 15 bases in between. Here the CDR3 reads CASRLQGRGNTEAFF. CDR3 DNA sequence: TGTGCCAGTAGGCTCCAGGGAAGAGGGAACACTGAAGCTTTCTTT.

V is TRBV9 and J is TRBJ1-1; the D gene is possibly TRBD1 (5 bases). The CDR3 sequence is 13 residues long. Trimming removed 2 bases from V and 7 bases from J, with 12 bases in between. CDR1 and CDR2 from the germline V gene are SGDLS and YYNGEE. The CDR3 DNA follows: TGTGCCAGCAGCGTCGCAGGGATCATTGAAGCTTTCTTT. Translating it yields CASSVAGIIEAFF.

V usage is TRBV7-9 and J usage is TRBJ2-1; D gene ambiguous. With 5 bases removed from V and 0 bases from J, the gap between germline ends came to 8 bases. The CDR3 totals 14 residues. Germline CDR1 reads SEHNR; CDR2 reads FQNEAQ (reference sequence). The CDR3 bases are TGTGCCAGCAGCCCCCTTAGCTCCTACAATGAGCAGTTCTTC. Translated: CASSPLSSYNEQFF.

The V gene is TRBV10-2, the J gene TRBJ1-1; no clear D. This CDR3 comprises 13 residues. Germline-derived CDR1 and CDR2 are WSHSY and SAAADI. Trimming removed 7 bases from V and 11 bases from J, with 20 bases in between. CDR3 amino acids: CASTSDGIIAAFF. The CDR3 DNA follows: TGCGCCAGCACCTCCGACGGGATAATAGCGGCTTTCTTT.

This rearrangement joins TRBV6-5 to TRBJ1-4; 7 bases are shared with TRBD1. The CDR3 spans 15 residues. V trimming: 2 bases; J trimming: 9 bases; junction bases outside the gene matches: 9. Per the germline V gene, CDR1 is MNHEY and CDR2 is SVGAGI. DNA of the CDR3: TGTGCCAGCAGTTACGTCGGGACAGATAAAAAAAAACTGTTTTTT. Protein: CASSYVGTDKKKLFF.

The rearrangement links TRBV6-5 to TRBJ1-1; tentative D call: TRBD1 (6 bases). Trimming stripped 6 bases from V and 3 bases from J, with 14 bases between. The CDR3 has 14 amino acids. CDR1 and CDR2 from the germline V gene are MNHEY and SVGAGI. The CDR3 region is CASRVQGGDTEAFF. The CDR3 bases are TGTGCCAGCAGGGTACAGGGAGGAGACACTGAAGCTTTCTTT.

The genes are TRBV5-1 and TRBJ1-3, with TRBD1 as a possible D gene (5 bases). V dropped 4 bases and J dropped 4 bases, with 18 bases sitting between them. Looked up from germline, CDR1 is SGHRS and CDR2 is YFSETQ. CDR3 length: 16 amino acids. The CDR3 coding sequence is TGCGCCAGCAGCATTCAGGGTTTTGAGCCAGGAAACACCATATATTTT. As protein: CASSIQGFEPGNTIYF.

This rearrangement joins TRBV11-3 to TRBJ2-5, with 10 nucleotides matching TRBD2. Germline CDR1 SGHNT, CDR2 YENEEA. This CDR3 contains 16 residues. The V segment lost 3 bases and the J segment 3 bases; nucleotides outside the gene matches: 7. CDR3 DNA: TGTGCCAGCAGCTTCCCTACTAGCGGGGAAAAAGAGACCCAGTACTTC. It translates to CASSFPTSGEKETQYF.